This T cell receptor (beta chain) was found in a study of human T cells and chemical hapten exposure. Germline V gene sequence: CDR1 KGHDR, CDR2 SFDVKD. The CDR3 runs 17 residues. V gave up 4 bases and J gave up 9 bases; unmatched junction bases: 17. General observations from the study: Among expanded TCRs, significantly more large CDR3 similarity clusters formed than among controls.

As for time point: pre-sensitization, week 0. Treatment given: therapeutic diphenylcyclopropenone sensitization with weekly scalp DPC. This clonotype was counted at least ten times. The antigen is unknown. TCRdb reprocessed the RACE reads with MiXCR, giving one entry per CDR3 protein. The sample contains some 360,000 distinct CDR3 sequences, 4% to 6% of which appear only once. The gene calls are TRBV24-1 and TRBJ2-3; TRBD2 agrees at 8 bases. Here the sequenced sample was whole blood, taken in connection with sensitization to the hapten diphenylcyclopropenone (DPC). The receptor comes from a woman between 50 and 59 years old with alopecia areata. Some clones in this sample may be carry-over from other donors' samples. CDR3 nucleotide sequence: TGTGCCACCAGTGAAAGCCCGGAACTAGCGGAAACCTTCACGCAGTATTTT. Translating gives CATSESPELAETFTQYF.